The next 23 T cell receptor beta chains were all read from a single sample in a study of cytomegalovirus exposure and HLA in healthy donors. The PCR made use of 60 Vbeta and 13 Jbeta primers. Using immunoSEQ multiplex PCR, the repertoire was profiled, and TCRdb retains in-frame clones only, with some absent. The repertoire holds around 100,000 clones, with over 60% as singletons. The sequenced material came from PBMCs. These receptors came from a young woman in good health and CMV-seropositive.

This clone has only a few counts. J is TRBJ2-5 and V is TRBV6-5; 7 positions agree with TRBD1. J was trimmed by 2 bases and V by 1 base; bases with no gene match: 4. Germline CDR1 is MNHEY and CDR2 is SVGAGI. The CDR3 is 15 residues long. CDR3 sequence: CASSYWTGRQETQYF. In DNA, the CDR3 is TGTGCCAGCAGTTACTGGACAGGACGTCAAGAGACCCAGTACTTC.

The rearrangement links TRBV7-9 to TRBJ2-5; D may be TRBD1 (5 bases). The J call may be wrong; the DNA end is better matched by TRBJ2-7. The CDR3 sequence is 11 residues long. In germline, CDR1 is SEHNR, CDR2 FQNEAQ (reference sequence). The CDR3, as DNA: TGTGCCAGCAGCCCGACAGACGAGCAGTACTTC. This codes for CASSPTDEQYF.

The rearrangement links TRBV7-8 to TRBJ2-6; possibly TRBD1 for D (6 bases). The CDR3 has 16 amino acids. Germline V CDR1 and CDR2: SGHVS, FQNEAQ. Between the trimmed V and J ends, which lost 1 base and 2 bases, there was a span of 9 bases. The CDR3 DNA sequence: TGTGCCAGCAGCTTAGGATCAGGGGCTGGGGCCAACGTCCTGACTTTC. Encoded protein: CASSLGSGAGANVLTF.

The chain links TRBV30 to TRBJ2-1; D possibly corresponds to TRBD2 (6 bases). Germline assignment: CDR1 GTSNPN and CDR2 SVGIG (reference sequence). The CDR3 has 14 residues. Trimming left V 0 bases short and J 6 bases short, with 12 bases between. CDR3 DNA sequence: TGTGCCTGGAGTGTGGGGGGAACTTCCAATGAGCAGTTCTTC. This sequence encodes CAWSVGGTSNEQFF.

The V and J genes are TRBV4-1 and TRBJ1-1; D ambiguous. CDR1 and CDR2 (germline): MGHRA, YSYEKL. This CDR3 spans 14 amino acids. Trimming left V 1 base short and J 4 bases short, with 10 bases between. In DNA form, the CDR3 reads TGCGCCAGCAGCCAAGCCCAGGAGGTCACTGAAGCTTTCTTT. Residues: CASSQAQEVTEAFF.

V usage is TRBV30 and J usage is TRBJ2-1; TRBD2 aligns across 9 bases. Trimming took 4 bases from V and 6 from J; bases not matched to a gene: 4. CDR3 length equals 13 residues. In germline, CDR1 is GTSNPN, CDR2 SVGIG (reference sequence). In nucleotides, the CDR3 is TGTGCCTGGATGCTAGCGGGAAGCAATGAGCAGTTCTTC. Amino acid sequence: CAWMLAGSNEQFF.

A few counts support this clone. The V call is TRBV30, the J call TRBJ1-3; 9 bases are shared with TRBD1. The CDR3 contains 16 residues. V lost 0 bases and J lost 5; bases outside the gene matches: 8. CDR1 and CDR2 from the germline V gene are GTSNPN and SVGIG (reference sequence). The CDR3 sequence is CAWSVTGQGRRNTIYF. DNA for the CDR3: TGTGCCTGGAGTGTCACGGGACAGGGTAGAAGAAACACCATATATTTT.

This clone was observed a single time. The chain recombines TRBV6-1 with TRBJ2-4; tentative D call: TRBD1 (5 bases). CDR1 is MNHNS and CDR2 is SASEGT in the germline V gene. This CDR3 has 17 residues. Deletions cut 1 base from V and 8 bases from J, with 21 bases between. CDR3 sequence reads: CASSEGSGRSYRHIQYF. For the CDR3, the DNA is TGTGCCAGCAGTGAAGGATCAGGCAGATCCTACAGGCACATTCAGTACTTC.

A few counts support this clone. The gene calls are TRBV6-5 and TRBJ1-2; 7 bases fit TRBD1. This CDR3 is built from 12 residues. The germline V gene has CDR1 MNHEY and CDR2 SVGAGI. Trimming at V came to 6 bases and at J to 8 bases, leaving 6 bases not matched to a gene. This chain's CDR3 is CASRRQGGGYTF. CDR3 in DNA: TGTGCCAGCAGGCGACAGGGCGGCGGCTACACCTTC.

This chain connects TRBV2 to TRBJ2-2; 9 nucleotides match TRBD1. The trim removed 5 bases at V and 4 bases at J, leaving 5 bases unmatched. The CDR3 is 15 residues long. Per the germline V gene, CDR1 is SNHLY and CDR2 is FYNNEI. CDR3 coding DNA: TGTGCCAGCAGTACCGGGACAGGGCCCACCGGGGAGCTGTTTTTT. Its translation is CASSTGTGPTGELFF.

Concerning this clone itself: Within the sample, other DNA sequences also encode this same CDR3. The chain carries TRBV2 and TRBJ1-6; D is perhaps TRBD1 (5 bases). Germline V gives CDR1 SNHLY, CDR2 FYNNEI. The CDR3 consists of 15 residues. V shed 6 bases and J shed 8 bases, with 17 bases lying between them. The CDR3 DNA follows: TGTGCCAGCAGAGAATTGCAGGGTCCGCATTCACCCCTCCACTTT. Protein: CASRELQGPHSPLHF.

The J gene is TRBJ2-1, the V gene TRBV29-1; TRBD2 matches at 9 bases. The ends lost 6 bases at V and 8 bases at J; junction bases unmatched: 14. There are 15 residues in the CDR3. Germline CDR1 reads SQVTM; CDR2 reads ANQGSEA. The CDR3 nucleotides read TGCAGCGTCCTCACATTAGCGGGAGCATTGTATGAGCAGTTCTTC. This translates into CSVLTLAGALYEQFF.

The CDR3 DNA sequence: TGTGCCATCAGTGAGCCTGGGGGGACAGATACGCAGTATTTT. Its protein product is CAISEPGGTDTQYF. The genes are TRBV10-3 and TRBJ2-3; D is possibly TRBD2 (6 bases). The CDR3 sequence is 14 residues long. The germline V and J ends were trimmed by 2 bases and 3 bases, with 9 bases remaining between them. Germline values: CDR1 ENHRY, CDR2 SYGVKD.

This chain uses TRBV21-1 with TRBJ1-1; TRBD1, as called in the table, went unchecked against the DNA. TRBV21-1 is classified as a pseudogene. The CDR3 runs to 15 residues. In nucleotides, the CDR3 is TGTGCCAGCAGCAGTCCGGGACATAGGGCACTAGAAGCTTTCTTT. It is translated as CASSSPGHRALEAFF.

The J gene is TRBJ1-2, the V gene TRBV28; no clear D. The CDR3 spans 16 residues. V was cut by 2 bases and J by 0 bases, with 13 bases left in between. Germline V gene sequence: CDR1 MDHEN, CDR2 SYDVKM. CDR3 loop: CASSLPRDFSNYGYTF. In DNA form, the CDR3 reads TGTGCCAGCAGTTTACCTCGGGATTTTTCTAACTATGGCTACACCTTC.

The chain combines TRBV7-3 with TRBJ1-2; maybe TRBD1 (5 bases). The ends were cut back, 4 bases at V and 7 bases at J, with 13 bases in the middle. The germline V gene encodes CDR1 SGHTA and CDR2 FQGTGA. This CDR3 has 13 residues. The CDR3 here is CASSSPGAGGYTF. The CDR3 DNA follows: TGTGCCAGCAGCTCTCCTGGGGCCGGTGGCTACACCTTC.

The chain recombines TRBV7-9 with TRBJ2-3; 7 bases align to TRBD2. Germline-derived CDR1 and CDR2 are SEHNR and FQNEAQ (reference sequence). CDR3 length: 16 residues. The V and J ends lost 6 bases and 0 bases, in that order; junction bases with no gene match: 9. The CDR3 here is CASRPASGTSTDTQYF. As DNA, the CDR3 is TGTGCCAGCAGACCAGCGAGCGGGACTAGCACAGATACGCAGTATTTT.

This clone was picked up one time. This chain joins TRBV7-2 and TRBJ2-2, with D maybe TRBD1 (8 bases). Deletions cut 5 bases from V and 4 bases from J, with 17 bases between. The CDR3 is made up of 16 amino acids. Germline CDR1 is SGHTA and CDR2 is FQGNSA. The CDR3 sequence: CASSLDYRGGTGELFF. For the CDR3, the DNA is TGTGCCAGCAGCCTTGACTACAGGGGGGGCACCGGGGAGCTGTTTTTT.

J is TRBJ1-5 and V is TRBV10-3; D is undetermined. CDR1 and CDR2 (germline): ENHRY, SYGVKD. V was clipped by 1 base and J by 6 bases, with 10 bases between them. The CDR3 runs to 14 residues. CDR3 residues: CAISELSQAQPQHF. The CDR3 coding sequence is TGTGCCATCAGTGAGTTGAGTCAGGCTCAGCCCCAGCATTTT.

This chain links TRBV7-3 with TRBJ2-3; D ambiguous. The V end lost 2 bases, the J end lost 2 bases, and 5 bases lay between the germline ends. The CDR3 runs to 13 residues. Germline lookup yields CDR1 SGHTA and CDR2 FQGTGA. CDR3 protein: CASSLVVTDTQYF. CDR3 sequence (DNA): TGTGCCAGCAGCTTAGTAGTCACAGATACGCAGTATTTT. Full variable domain (outside the CDR3, taken from reference TRBV7-3 and TRBJ2-3): GAGVSQTPSNKVTEKGKYVELRCDPISGHTALYWYRQSLGQGPEFLIYFQGTGAADDSGLPNDRFFAVRPEGSVSTLKIQRTERGDSAVYLCASSLVVTDTQYFGPGTRLTVL.

This chain connects TRBV4-1 to TRBJ2-7, with 11 bases aligning to TRBD2. The V and J ends lost 3 bases and 3 bases, in that order; junction bases with no gene match: 4. Germline assignment: CDR1 MGHRA and CDR2 YSYEKL. This CDR3 is built from 15 residues. The CDR3, as DNA: TGCGCCAGCAGCCATACTAGCGGGAGTGGCTACGAGCAGTACTTC. This gives the protein CASSHTSGSGYEQYF.

The chain has TRBV30 and TRBJ1-3; D is undetermined. V dropped 5 bases and J dropped 1 base, with 12 bases sitting between them. CDR3 length equals 14 residues. The germline gives CDR1 GTSNPN, CDR2 SVGIG (reference sequence). Written as DNA, the CDR3 is TGTGCCTGGGAATACACCGCTTCTGGAAACACCATATATTTT. This codes for CAWEYTASGNTIYF.

This clone has a single count. The chain couples TRBV5-6 to TRBJ2-7; D may be TRBD1 (5 bases). CDR1 and CDR2 (germline): SGHDT, YYEEEE. The CDR3 totals 13 residues. Trimming shortened V by 0 bases and J by 3 bases, and 7 bases separated the two germline ends. This CDR3 is CASSLGGYYEQYF. In nucleotides, the CDR3 is TGTGCCAGCAGCTTGGGGGGCTACTACGAGCAGTACTTC.